Presented here are 26 T cell receptor beta chains from one specimen sequenced in a study of T cell repertoires in cytomegalovirus infection. MiXCR was run by TCRdb on the reads, yielding one entry per CDR3 protein. This table has about 360,000 distinct CDR3 sequences, about a sixth appearing once. The source material was PBMCs. These receptor sequences come from a human donor in good health (CMV status not recorded). Some clones in this sample may be carry-over from other donors' samples.

This clonotype occurred a few times. V and J are TRBV18 and TRBJ2-3; 9 bases align to TRBD2. Germline values: CDR1 KGHSH, CDR2 LQKENI. Trimming took 6 bases from V and 5 from J; bases not matched to a gene: 9. This CDR3 region has 15 residues. CDR3 nucleotide sequence: TGTGCCAGCTCCCGATCGGCTAGCGGGGAAGATACGCAGTATTTT. This sequence encodes CASSRSASGEDTQYF.

This clonotype was recorded many times. The J gene is TRBJ1-4, the V gene TRBV7-2; possibly TRBD1 for D (5 bases). CDR1 is SGHTA and CDR2 is FQGNSA in the germline V gene. V dropped 5 bases and J dropped 8 bases, with 12 bases sitting between them. CDR3 length: 13 residues. The CDR3 region is CASSRGAGEKLFF. The CDR3 DNA follows: TGTGCCAGCAGCCGAGGGGCGGGGGAAAAACTGTTTTTT.

The sample holds a few counts of this clonotype. V and J are TRBV7-9 and TRBJ2-7, with D unclear. Germline assignment: CDR1 SEHNR and CDR2 FQNEAQ (reference sequence). Trimming took 3 bases from V and 4 from J, leaving 19 bases between them. The CDR3 consists of 16 residues. In DNA form, the CDR3 reads TGTGCCAGCAGCTTTTTAATCGGGTTTCGGGCTTACGAGCAGTACTTC. Its translation: CASSFLIGFRAYEQYF.

This clonotype was counted many times. The rearrangement uses TRBV6-5 and TRBJ1-1; possible D gene TRBD1, 6 bases. The CDR3 is 15 residues long. Germline CDR1 is MNHEY and CDR2 is SVGAGI. V gave up 0 bases and J gave up 0 bases, with 8 bases separating them. CDR3 protein: CASSYSQGLNTEAFF. As DNA, the CDR3 is TGTGCCAGCAGTTACTCTCAGGGGTTGAACACTGAAGCTTTCTTT.

The rearrangement links TRBV7-9 to TRBJ2-3; D ambiguous. Trimming cost V 5 bases and J 6 bases, with 12 bases left between them. The CDR3 totals 13 residues. Germline CDR1 and CDR2: SEHNR and FQNEAQ (reference sequence). The CDR3 DNA is TGTGCCAGCAGCACACCCCCGGGCGATACGCAGTATTTT. Its translation: CASSTPPGDTQYF.

This clonotype was observed a handful of times. V is TRBV27 and J is TRBJ2-3; 8 bases align to TRBD2. Per the germline V gene, CDR1 is MNHEY and CDR2 is SMNVEV (reference sequence). J was trimmed by 5 bases and V by 3 bases; bases with no gene match: 10. The CDR3 runs to 16 residues. CDR3 protein: CASSFLNGGAEDTQYF. The CDR3 DNA reads as TGTGCCAGCAGTTTCCTAAACGGGGGGGCAGAAGATACGCAGTATTTT.

The chain carries TRBV4-1 and TRBJ2-7; maybe TRBD1 (6 bases). The CDR3 spans 17 residues. V was cut by 2 bases and J by 4 bases, with 21 bases left in between. Germline-derived CDR1 and CDR2 are MGHRA and YSYEKL. The CDR3 DNA follows: TGCGCCAGCAGCCAATTCTACATCCGGACAGACAGGTACGAGCAGTACTTC. It encodes CASSQFYIRTDRYEQYF.

The V gene is TRBV6-6, the J gene TRBJ2-5, with 8 nucleotides matching TRBD1. The CDR3 spans 14 residues. V gave up 2 bases and J gave up 3 bases; unmatched junction bases: 2. Germline V CDR1 and CDR2: MNHNY, SVGAGI (reference sequence). This CDR3 reads CASSYPTGEETQYF. The DNA of the CDR3 is TGTGCCAGCAGTTACCCGACAGGGGAAGAGACCCAGTACTTC.

This clonotype has a count of ten or more. The chain carries TRBV7-2 and TRBJ1-3, with D possibly being TRBD1 (5 bases). V dropped 1 base and J dropped 0 bases, with 10 bases sitting between them. The CDR3 is 16 amino acids. Per germline, CDR1 SGHTA and CDR2 FQGNSA. The CDR3 spells CASSLGGKRSGNTIYF. CDR3 DNA sequence: TGTGCCAGCAGCTTAGGGGGGAAGCGCTCTGGAAACACCATATATTTT.

This clonotype was found a few times. The gene calls are TRBV29-1 and TRBJ1-3; no reliable D call. The germline V gene has CDR1 SQVTM and CDR2 ANQGSEA. This CDR3 contains 13 residues. The germline V and J ends were trimmed by 4 bases and 2 bases, with 9 bases remaining between them. The chain's CDR3 is CSVGGWTGNTIYF. The CDR3 coding sequence is TGCAGCGTTGGGGGTTGGACTGGAAACACCATATATTTT.

The chain employs TRBV6-6 and TRBJ2-7, with a weak D call TRBD1 (6 bases). The germline V gene has CDR1 MNHNY and CDR2 SVGAGI (reference sequence). This CDR3 region has 17 residues. The germline V and J ends were trimmed by 2 bases and 2 bases, with 19 bases remaining between them. CDR3 sequence (DNA): TGTGCCAGCAGTTACACCCTACAGGGCCCGAGGACCTACGAGCAGTACTTC. Protein sequence: CASSYTLQGPRTYEQYF.

In its sample, this clonotype was seen many times. This chain joins TRBV7-2 and TRBJ2-3; 8 nucleotides match TRBD2. CDR3 size: 17 residues. V trimming: 4 bases; J trimming: 7 bases; junction bases outside the gene matches: 16. CDR1 and CDR2 from the germline V gene are SGHTA and FQGNSA. The CDR3 DNA reads TGTGCCAGCAGCTCCCCACGGGGCGGGGGGAAGACCCATACGCAGTATTTT. Amino acid sequence: CASSSPRGGGKTHTQYF.

The sample holds a few counts of this clonotype. This sequence joins TRBV6-2 or TRBV6-3 and TRBJ2-7; no clear D. V was clipped by 0 bases and J by 3 bases, with 9 bases between them. Germline V lookup: CDR1 MNHEY, CDR2 SVGEGT. The CDR3 has 14 residues. CDR3 bases: TGTGCCAGCAGTTACTCAATCCAGTTCTACGAGCAGTACTTC. Amino acid sequence: CASSYSIQFYEQYF.

The CDR3 DNA reads as TGTGCCAGCTCACCGGGGACAGGCGGGGATTCACCCCTCCACTTT. Translating it yields CASSPGTGGDSPLHF. The chain links TRBV18 to TRBJ1-6, with 8 bases that match TRBD1. J was trimmed by 8 bases and V by 3 bases; bases with no gene match: 6. The CDR3 covers 15 residues. CDR1 KGHSH and CDR2 LQKENI come from the germline V gene.

This clonotype has only a few counts. CDR3 in amino acids: CASSQVAGRTEAFF. The CDR3 DNA is TGTGCCAGCAGCCAAGTGGCAGGGAGGACTGAAGCTTTCTTT. The J gene is TRBJ1-1, the V gene TRBV3-1; D may be TRBD1 (5 bases). Germline CDR1 LGHDT, CDR2 YNNKEL (reference sequence). The V end was cut by 1 base, the J end by 5 bases, with 11 bases between. This CDR3 has 14 amino acids.

V usage is TRBV28 and J usage is TRBJ1-1; a possible D gene is TRBD1 (6 bases). The CDR3 covers 12 residues. V was cut by 4 bases and J by 9 bases, with 12 bases left in between. In germline, CDR1 is MDHEN, CDR2 SYDVKM. CDR3 bases: TGTGCCAGCAGTTCACTACAGGGACAAGCTTTCTTT. Encoded protein: CASSSLQGQAFF.

There are many counts of this clonotype. The gene calls are TRBV7-2 and TRBJ1-1, with a weak D call TRBD1 (5 bases). Germline V gene lookup returns CDR1 SGHTA and CDR2 FQGNSA. This CDR3 comprises 13 residues. V was clipped by 5 bases and J by 2 bases, with 9 bases between them. In DNA, the CDR3 is TGTGCCAGCAGCAAACAGGTTAACACTGAAGCTTTCTTT. Translated, it gives CASSKQVNTEAFF. The full variable domain, completed using reference TRBV7-2 and TRBJ1-1, is GAGVSQSPSNKVTEKGKDVELRCDPISGHTALYWYRQSLGQGLEFLIYFQGNSAPDKSGLPSDRFSAERTGGSVSTLTIQRTQQEDSAVYLCASSKQVNTEAFFGQGTRLTVV.

This clonotype appeared a few times. DNA of the CDR3: TGCGCCAGCAGCCCTGGACAGTGGGAATTGGAGTCACCCCTCCACTTT. Translation gives CASSPGQWELESPLHF. The rearrangement uses TRBV23-1 and TRBJ1-6, with D perhaps TRBD1 (6 bases). TRBV23-1 is an ORF, with its function uncertain. CDR3 size: 16 residues. The germline V and J ends were trimmed by 6 bases and 10 bases, with 22 bases remaining between them.

This clonotype has at least ten counts. The chain combines TRBV7-9 with TRBJ2-5; tentative D call: TRBD1 (5 bases). Trimming took 7 bases from V and 1 from J, leaving 10 bases between them. The germline CDR1 and CDR2 sequences are SEHNR and FQNEAQ (reference sequence). CDR3 length: 13 residues. CDR3 DNA sequence: TGTGCCAGCAATTCGGACACCCAAGAGACCCAGTACTTC. It codes for CASNSDTQETQYF.

This clonotype was detected ten times or more. The rearrangement uses TRBV12-3 or TRBV12-4 and TRBJ2-3; D may be TRBD2 (6 bases). The germline V and J ends were trimmed by 5 bases and 5 bases, with 8 bases remaining between them. The CDR3 covers 12 residues. The CDR3 region is CASSAGLDTQYF. In DNA, the CDR3 is TGTGCCAGCAGTGCGGGGTTAGATACGCAGTATTTT.

In this sample, this clonotype turned up many times. The V and J genes are TRBV12-3 or TRBV12-4 and TRBJ1-2, with D unresolved. The V and J ends lost 6 bases and 4 bases respectively, with 12 bases between them. This CDR3 comprises 13 residues. CDR3 DNA sequence: TGTGCCAGCAGCCACTCTGGGAGCTATGGCTACACCTTC. Protein sequence: CASSHSGSYGYTF.

V and J are TRBV20-1 and TRBJ1-5; possibly TRBD1 for D (5 bases). The ends were cut back, 0 bases at V and 9 bases at J, with 12 bases in the middle. Germline loops: CDR1 DFQATT, CDR2 SNEGSKA (reference sequence). The CDR3 contains 13 residues. CDR3 DNA sequence: TGCAGTGCTAGAGAGACCGGGGGGTCGCCCCAGCATTTT. Protein sequence: CSARETGGSPQHF.

The chain combines TRBV5-4 with TRBJ2-3; 11 bases align to TRBD2. The V gene end was trimmed by 1 base and the J gene end by 4 bases; junction bases not matched to a gene: 2. The germline gives CDR1 SGHNT, CDR2 YYREEE (reference sequence). The CDR3 runs to 15 residues. The CDR3 coding sequence is TGTGCCAGCAGCTTGTGGACTAGCGGGTCAGATACGCAGTATTTT. The encoded protein is CASSLWTSGSDTQYF.

This clonotype has at least ten counts. The rearrangement uses TRBV6-2 or TRBV6-3 and TRBJ1-5, with no clear D. V dropped 5 bases and J dropped 5 bases, with 7 bases sitting between them. This CDR3 spans 12 amino acids. Germline-derived CDR1 and CDR2 are MNHEY and SVGEGT. CDR3 coding DNA: TGTGCCAGCAGTACGTATGATCAGCCCCAGCATTTT. Its protein is CASSTYDQPQHF.

In its sample, this clonotype was seen a few times. The rearrangement links TRBV5-4 to TRBJ2-1; TRBD2 agrees at 13 bases. The CDR3 has 17 amino acids. Trimming cost V 4 bases and J 8 bases; bases outside gene matches: 12. Germline assignment: CDR1 SGHNT and CDR2 YYREEE (reference sequence). CDR3: CASSIGLAGVLPYEQFF. The CDR3 DNA reads as TGTGCCAGCAGCATAGGACTAGCGGGAGTATTACCATATGAGCAGTTCTTC.

This chain connects TRBV20-1 to TRBJ2-5; D is perhaps TRBD1 (6 bases). The germline CDR1 and CDR2 sequences are DFQATT and SNEGSKA (reference sequence). This CDR3 contains 13 residues. V lost 5 bases to trimming and J lost 3 bases, with 13 bases between them. The CDR3 is CSAQQGWEETQYF. CDR3 in DNA: TGCAGTGCTCAACAGGGATGGGAAGAGACCCAGTACTTC.